A single sample is the source of the 28 T cell receptor beta chains below, sequenced in a study of technical replicates of blood from a few donors. The assay was immunoSEQ multiplex PCR, and TCRdb's table has in-frame clones only and misses some. The data contain roughly 80,000 clones, 93% of them singletons. The sequencing sample was made of T cells isolated from PBMCs. Receptors originate from a human donor in good health.

The rearrangement uses TRBV5-6 and TRBJ2-4; 7 bases map to TRBD2. The junction had 6 bases not matched to a gene; V was cut back by 0 bases and J by 6 bases. CDR1 and CDR2 from the germline V gene are SGHDT and YYEEEE. This CDR3 is 15 amino acids long. CDR3 nucleotides: TGTGCCAGCAGCTTGGTTGGGAGGGCGGGAAACATTCAGTACTTC. Its translation: CASSLVGRAGNIQYF.

The chain couples TRBV5-1 to TRBJ2-7; TRBD2 aligns across 9 bases. Germline V gives CDR1 SGHRS, CDR2 YFSETQ. The CDR3 loop spans 15 amino acids. The ends lost 4 bases at V and 5 bases at J; junction bases unmatched: 10. The CDR3 DNA reads TGCGCCAGCAGCCTCGTTAGCGGGAGTCTCAACGAGCAGTACTTC. Amino acids: CASSLVSGSLNEQYF.

This clone came up a few times. The V gene is TRBV6-4, the J gene TRBJ2-1; tentatively, D is TRBD2 (6 bases). Germline CDR1 and CDR2: MRHNA and SNTAGT. This CDR3 is 14 amino acids long. Trimming pared 6 bases from V and 8 bases from J, leaving 17 bases between. CDR3 nucleotides: TGTGCCAGCAGGACCCATGGGGGGTTGGATGAGCAGTTCTTC. This translates into CASRTHGGLDEQFF.

The CDR3 is CASSIMGGDYNEQFF. The CDR3 DNA reads TGTGCCAGCAGCATAATGGGCGGGGATTACAATGAGCAGTTCTTC. The chain uses TRBV9 and TRBJ2-1, with D perhaps TRBD2 (6 bases). The CDR3 is 15 residues long. Germline V CDR1 and CDR2: SGDLS, YYNGEE. Trimming left V 4 bases short and J 4 bases short, with 15 bases between.

This clone has a single count. The CDR3 spells CASSSTSGILSKNIQYF. The CDR3 region has the DNA TGCGCCAGCAGCTCCACTAGCGGGATTTTGTCCAAAAACATTCAGTACTTC. The V call is TRBV4-1, the J call TRBJ2-4, with 10 nucleotides matching TRBD2. From germline, CDR1 is MGHRA and CDR2 YSYEKL. The CDR3 loop spans 17 amino acids. Losses at the gene ends were 5 bases for V and 2 bases for J; bases not matched to a gene: 9.

This chain links TRBV10-3 with TRBJ1-2; D unclear. Germline V lookup: CDR1 ENHRY, CDR2 SYGVKD. Between the trimmed V and J ends, which lost 2 bases and 4 bases, there was a span of 11 bases. The CDR3 extends over 14 amino acids. The CDR3 DNA sequence: TGTGCCATCAGTGAGGGTGGGGAGTTCTATGGCTACACCTTC. Its translation is CAISEGGEFYGYTF.

This clone occurred once. J is TRBJ1-2 and V is TRBV19; TRBD1 aligns across 8 bases. There are 15 residues in the CDR3. Trimming cost V 6 bases and J 3 bases; bases outside gene matches: 9. The V gene's germline CDR1 is LNHDA and CDR2 SQIVND (reference sequence). The CDR3 here is CASRNTGQGHYGYTF. In DNA form, the CDR3 reads TGTGCCAGTAGGAACACCGGACAGGGCCACTATGGCTACACCTTC.

This clone was recorded a few times. The rearrangement joins TRBV27 to TRBJ1-5, with 8 bases fitting TRBD1. With V trimmed by 5 bases and J by 2 bases, 5 bases remained unmatched. The germline CDR1 and CDR2 sequences are MNHEY and SMNVEV (reference sequence). The CDR3 spans 15 residues. CDR3 nucleotides: TGTGCCAGCAGTCCCGGGACAGGTGGCAATCAGCCCCAGCATTTT. Encoded protein: CASSPGTGGNQPQHF.

J is TRBJ1-1 and V is TRBV5-1, with D hard to call. V was cut by 0 bases and J by 4 bases, with 10 bases left in between. The length of the CDR3 is 14 residues. Germline loops: CDR1 SGHRS, CDR2 YFSETQ. For the CDR3, the DNA is TGCGCCAGCAGCTTGGACCGGGGTAGCACTGAAGCTTTCTTT. Translation: CASSLDRGSTEAFF. Full variable domain (outside the CDR3, taken from reference TRBV5-1 and TRBJ1-1): KAGVTQTPRYLIKTRGQQVTLSCSPISGHRSVSWYQQTPGQGLQFLFEYFSETQRNKGNFPGRFSGRQFSNSRSEMNVSTLELGDSALYLCASSLDRGSTEAFFGQGTRLTVV.

This rearrangement joins TRBV7-9 to TRBJ2-7; 7 bases fit TRBD2. J gave up 2 bases and V 1 base, and 5 bases lay outside the gene matches. This CDR3 is built from 15 residues. Germline V gene sequence: CDR1 SEHNR, CDR2 FQNEAQ (reference sequence). CDR3 loop: CASSLVASGTYEQYF. In nucleotides, the CDR3 is TGTGCCAGCAGCTTAGTAGCTAGCGGAACCTACGAGCAGTACTTC.

The chain carries TRBV27 and TRBJ1-5; TRBD1 is a possible D gene (6 bases). Per germline, CDR1 MNHEY and CDR2 SMNVEV (reference sequence). V was clipped by 6 bases and J by 0 bases, with 21 bases between them. This CDR3 comprises 18 residues. The CDR3 nucleotides read TGTGCCAGCAGCCCCGACAGGTCACTTATCTATAGCAATCAGCCCCAGCATTTT. This codes for CASSPDRSLIYSNQPQHF.

The chain is built from TRBV5-4 and TRBJ1-2, with D unclear. V was trimmed by 4 bases and J by 5 bases, leaving 9 bases between them. The CDR3 spans 12 residues. Germline-derived CDR1 and CDR2 are SGHNT and YYREEE (reference sequence). The CDR3, as DNA: TGTGCCAGCAGCACGAGCACTTATGGCTACACCTTC. This sequence encodes CASSTSTYGYTF.

This chain links TRBV27 with TRBJ1-5; 9 nucleotides line up with TRBD1. V lost 5 bases and J lost 5; bases outside the gene matches: 1. This CDR3 region has 13 residues. In germline, CDR1 is MNHEY, CDR2 SMNVEV (reference sequence). CDR3 loop: CASSGDRDQPQHF. The CDR3 DNA follows: TGTGCCAGCAGTGGGGACAGGGATCAGCCCCAGCATTTT.

This rearrangement joins TRBV14 to TRBJ2-7, with unresolved D. Germline-derived CDR1 and CDR2 are SGHDN and FVKESK. The CDR3 sequence is 16 residues long. Trimming stripped 4 bases from V and 11 bases from J, with 27 bases between. In DNA, the CDR3 is TGTGCCAGCAGCCCCTTCACCCTGAGCGAGCCGGGTTCCAAGTACTTC. This translates into CASSPFTLSEPGSKYF.

A single count supports this clone. V and J are TRBV28 and TRBJ1-2, with TRBD1 matching 9 bases. The V segment lost 4 bases and the J segment 1 base; nucleotides outside the gene matches: 4. The CDR3 loop spans 15 amino acids. The germline CDR1 and CDR2 sequences are MDHEN and SYDVKM. CDR3: CASSSTGGINYGYTF. CDR3 coding DNA: TGTGCCAGCAGTTCGACAGGGGGTATTAACTATGGCTACACCTTC.

Only a few counts were recorded for this clone. The chain uses TRBV28 and TRBJ1-1, with TRBD1 as a possible D gene (5 bases). The germline V gene has CDR1 MDHEN and CDR2 SYDVKM. The CDR3 has 14 residues. The germline V and J ends were trimmed by 8 bases and 0 bases, with 13 bases remaining between them. DNA of the CDR3: TGTGCCAGCTTTCCGACAGCCATGAACACTGAAGCTTTCTTT. This gives the protein CASFPTAMNTEAFF.

The chain recombines TRBV29-1 with TRBJ1-1, with TRBD1 matching over 9 bases. This CDR3 spans 13 amino acids. Germline values: CDR1 SQVTM, CDR2 ANQGSEA. Trimming took 6 bases from V and 5 from J; bases not matched to a gene: 7. The CDR3 sequence: CSVYTGGATEAFF. CDR3 sequence (DNA): TGCAGCGTATATACAGGGGGCGCGACTGAAGCTTTCTTT.

This chain connects TRBV10-3 to TRBJ2-5, with 9 bases identical to TRBD1. The CDR3 is 14 residues long. The germline CDR1 and CDR2 sequences are ENHRY and SYGVKD. The V and J ends lost 7 bases and 1 base, in that order; junction bases with no gene match: 4. The DNA for the CDR3 is TGTGCCATCAAGCCACAGGGGGCCCAAGAGACCCAGTACTTC. It translates to CAIKPQGAQETQYF.

The chain employs TRBV11-2 and TRBJ2-7; tentative D call: TRBD2 (5 bases). Deletions cut 5 bases from V and 2 bases from J, with 19 bases between. Germline values: CDR1 SGHAT, CDR2 FQNNGV. CDR3 size: 16 residues. The CDR3 nucleotides read TGTGCCAGCAGCCACCTACGGTCCGGGAATACCTACGAGCAGTACTTC. Its translation: CASSHLRSGNTYEQYF.

A word on this clone: A read error may account for a junction end that differs from germline. This rearrangement joins TRBV6-1 to TRBJ2-7; D is unresolved. Germline V gene lookup returns CDR1 MNHNS and CDR2 SASEGT. This CDR3 has 14 residues. The CDR3: CASSEDEKTYEQYF. DNA of the CDR3: TGTGCCAGCAGCGAAGACGAGAAAACTTACGAGCAGTACTTC.

As concerns this clone: The junction and the germline gene differ at one end; a read error may be behind it. The chain carries TRBV7-7 and TRBJ2-7, with 9 bases fitting TRBD1. CDR1 is SSHAT, CDR2 FNYEAQ, per germline (reference sequence). The CDR3 covers 15 residues. DNA for the CDR3: TGTGCTAGCAGCTTTTTGAACAGGGGGCGCCACGAGCAGTACTTC. It translates to CASSFLNRGRHEQYF.

The CDR3 nucleotides read TGCAGCGTTGAAGTGCCGGGGGGGTCCTACGAGCAGTACTTC. This translates into CSVEVPGGSYEQYF. The gene calls are TRBV29-1 and TRBJ2-7; 8 bases line up with TRBD2. V gave up 1 base and J gave up 1 base; unmatched junction bases: 3. CDR1 SQVTM and CDR2 ANQGSEA come from the germline V gene. The CDR3 extends over 14 amino acids.

This clone was seen a few times. This sequence joins TRBV29-1 and TRBJ1-1; D remains ambiguous. This CDR3 is 13 amino acids long. Germline V gives CDR1 SQVTM, CDR2 ANQGSEA. The V gene lost 4 bases and the J gene lost 4 bases, with 13 bases spanning the gap. The CDR3 region is CSVVAGKSTEAFF. The CDR3 DNA sequence: TGCAGCGTTGTCGCCGGGAAGAGCACTGAAGCTTTCTTT. Complete variable domain (other parts from reference TRBV29-1 and TRBJ1-1): SAVISQKPSRDICQRGTSLTIQCQVDSQVTMMFWYRQQPGQSLTLIATANQGSEATYESGFVIDKFPISRPNLTFSTLTVSNMSPEDSSIYLCSVVAGKSTEAFFGQGTRLTVV.

The chain carries TRBV10-2 and TRBJ2-2; possibly TRBD1 for D (6 bases). The CDR3 totals 16 residues. Germline V gene data show CDR1 as WSHSY and CDR2 as SAAADI. V was trimmed by 0 bases and J by 5 bases, leaving 13 bases between them. Written as DNA, the CDR3 is TGCGCCAGCAGTGAGTCGATCACAGGGTTGACCGGGGAGCTGTTTTTT. This encodes CASSESITGLTGELFF.

The chain recombines TRBV4-1 with TRBJ2-1; TRBD2 aligns across 9 bases. J was trimmed by 4 bases and V by 0 bases; bases with no gene match: 4. Germline-derived CDR1 and CDR2 are MGHRA and YSYEKL. This CDR3 is 16 amino acids long. CDR3 protein: CASSQDYSGGYNEQFF. The DNA of the CDR3 is TGCGCCAGCAGCCAAGATTATAGCGGGGGATACAATGAGCAGTTCTTC.

The CDR3 DNA is TGTGCCAGTAAGGACAGGGGTGAAGCTTTCTTT. Encoded protein: CASKDRGEAFF. The rearrangement joins TRBV27 to TRBJ1-1; 9 bases are a match to TRBD1. The V and J ends lost 9 bases and 7 bases, in that order; junction bases with no gene match: 3. The length of the CDR3 is 11 residues. From germline, CDR1 is MNHEY and CDR2 SMNVEV (reference sequence).

The gene calls are TRBV27 and TRBJ1-2; the match to TRBD1 covers 8 bases. CDR1 MNHEY and CDR2 SMNVEV come from the germline V gene (reference sequence). This CDR3 contains 15 residues. V was clipped by 6 bases and J by 2 bases; unmatched bases: 8. The CDR3 reads CASRLQGGGNYGYTF. CDR3 sequence (DNA): TGTGCCAGCAGGTTACAGGGGGGAGGAAACTATGGCTACACCTTC.

The CDR3 reads CASSPIRGPNSPLHF. For the CDR3, the DNA is TGCGCCAGCAGCCCTATACGAGGTCCAAATTCACCCCTCCACTTT. The V and J genes are TRBV5-1 and TRBJ1-6, with unresolved D. Trimming shortened V by 4 bases and J by 7 bases, and 15 bases separated the two germline ends. The CDR3 loop spans 15 amino acids. Germline V gives CDR1 SGHRS, CDR2 YFSETQ.